The rows below give T cell receptor beta chains drawn from one sample of a study of stem cell transplantation in POMP-related autoinflammatory disease. TCRdb keeps only in-frame clones here, not all; method: immunoSEQ multiplex PCR. The table records thousands of clones, roughly 90% of them present only once. Source: Tregs from PBMCs, taken before stem cell transplantation. Receptor source: a human donor with POMP-related autoinflammation and immune dysregulation (PRAID). Each CDR3 is given with its conserved first and last residue. D genes are given only for firm matches. Clone size appears in some rows only: once, few, many, or a class for an expanded clone.

TRBV15	-	TRBJ2-7	once	CATSRDHEGTDSYEQYF	TGTGCCACCAGCAGAGATCACGAGGGGACGGACTCCTACGAGCAGTACTTC
TRBV2	TRBD2	TRBJ2-7	few	CASSVSGGPKGYF	TGTGCCAGCAGTGTCTCGGGGGGGCCTAAGGGGTACTTC
TRBV29-1	-	TRBJ1-1	-	CSVVGRIMNTEAFF	TGCAGCGTTGTGGGACGGATTATGAACACTGAAGCTTTCTTT
TRBV28	-	TRBJ2-7	-	CASRETGTTYEQYF	TGTGCCAGCAGAGAAACCGGGACAACTTACGAGCAGTACTTC
TRBV2	-	TRBJ2-1	-	CASSGLDVMGEQFF	TGTGCCAGCAGTGGACTTGACGTTATGGGTGAGCAGTTCTTC
TRBV7-2	-	TRBJ2-3	-	CASSLGGTDTQYF	TGTGCCAGCAGCTTAGGGGGCACAGATACGCAGTATTTT
TRBV7-6	-	TRBJ2-7	-	CASSLVSGLPYEQYF	TGTGCCAGCAGCTTAGTATCGGGACTCCCCTACGAGCAGTACTTC
TRBV5-1	-	TRBJ2-5	-	CASSLGQEKTQYF	TGCGCCAGCAGCCTCGGGCAGGAGAAGACCCAGTACTTC
TRBV5-5	-	TRBJ1-1	-	CASSQDRVNTEAFF	TGTGCCAGCAGCCAAGATAGGGTGAACACTGAAGCTTTCTTT
TRBV10-2	TRBD1	TRBJ2-5	-	CASSESRRGGRETQYF	TGCGCCAGCAGTGAGTCGAGAAGAGGGGGCCGGGAGACCCAGTACTTC
TRBV7-9	-	TRBJ2-5	-	CASSLSTGETQYF	TGTGCCAGCAGCTTATCGACCGGAGAGACCCAGTACTTC
TRBV10-2	-	TRBJ1-6	-	CASSDGSPLHF	TGCGCCAGCAGCGACGGTTCACCCCTCCACTTT
TRBV5-1	-	TRBJ2-3	-	CASKPRGPGSTDTQYF	TGCGCCAGCAAACCCAGGGGCCCGGGTAGCACAGATACGCAGTATTTT
TRBV7-7	TRBD2	TRBJ2-1	-	CASSFLAGYNEQFF	TGTGCCAGCAGCTTCCTAGCGGGGTACAATGAGCAGTTCTTC
TRBV6-1	-	TRBJ2-3	-	CASSEADTQYF	TGTGCCAGCAGTGAAGCAGATACGCAGTATTTT
TRBV4-1	-	TRBJ2-6	-	CASSQGHSGANVLTF	TGCGCCAGCAGCCAAGGGCACTCTGGGGCCAACGTCCTGACTTTC
TRBV6-1	-	TRBJ1-1	-	CASRPTVNTEAFF	TGTGCCAGCAGGCCCACAGTGAACACTGAAGCTTTCTTT
TRBV10-3	-	TRBJ2-1	-	CAISETRVGEQFF	TGTGCCATCAGTGAAACTAGGGTTGGTGAGCAGTTCTTC
TRBV7-3	-	TRBJ2-3	-	CASSHGTYTDTQYF	TGTGCCAGCAGCCACGGGACGTACACAGATACGCAGTATTTT
TRBV6-5	-	TRBJ2-7	-	CASSDWGHEQYF	TGTGCCAGCAGTGACTGGGGGCACGAGCAGTACTTC
TRBV4-1	-	TRBJ2-7	-	CASSPSTWGEQYF	TGCGCCAGCAGCCCCTCTACTTGGGGGGAGCAGTACTTC
TRBV27	TRBD1	TRBJ1-4	-	CASSPIQGASTNEKLFF	TGTGCCAGCAGTCCCATACAGGGGGCATCGACTAATGAAAAACTGTTTTTT
TRBV21-1	-	TRBJ2-1	-	CASSNNHSSYNEQFF	TGTGCCAGCAGCAACAATCACAGCTCCTACAATGAGCAGTTCTTC
TRBV5-5	-	TRBJ2-3	-	CASSLGGTDTQYF	TGTGCCAGCAGCTTGGGGGGCACAGATACGCAGTATTTT
TRBV14	TRBD2	TRBJ2-7	-	CASSRLAGGYEQYF	TGTGCCAGCAGTCGACTAGCGGGAGGATACGAGCAGTACTTC
TRBV30	-	TRBJ1-6	-	CAWSSALSSYNSPLHF	TGTGCCTGGAGTTCGGCCTTGAGCTCCTATAATTCACCCCTCCACTTT
TRBV7-9	-	TRBJ2-5	-	CASSGRAWGETQYF	TGTGCCAGCAGCGGCCGGGCCTGGGGGGAGACCCAGTACTTC
TRBV5-1	TRBD2	TRBJ2-1	-	CASSLAGGIYNEQFF	TGCGCCAGCAGCTTAGCGGGAGGGATCTACAATGAGCAGTTCTTC
TRBV6-1	TRBD1	TRBJ2-7	-	CASRDRGYEQYF	TGTGCCAGCCGGGACAGGGGGTACGAGCAGTACTTC
TRBV28	-	TRBJ2-5	-	CASSYQLGRGRQETQYF	TGTGCCAGCAGTTATCAACTTGGCAGGGGACGCCAAGAGACCCAGTACTTC
TRBV4-1	TRBD2	TRBJ2-3	-	CASSRTSGRGTDTQYF	TGCGCCAGCAGCCGGACTAGCGGGAGGGGCACAGATACGCAGTATTTT
TRBV2	TRBD1	TRBJ2-5	-	CASSGTGGETQYF	TGTGCCAGCTCGGGGACAGGGGGAGAGACCCAGTACTTC
TRBV29-1	-	TRBJ1-1	-	CSVKNMNTEAFF	TGCAGCGTTAAGAACATGAACACTGAAGCTTTCTTT
TRBV2	TRBD2	TRBJ2-3	-	CASRTSGTDTQYF	TGTGCCAGCAGGACTAGCGGCACAGATACGCAGTATTTT
TRBV7-6	-	TRBJ2-7	once	CASSLAPGQAPSYEQYF	TGTGCCAGCAGCTTAGCGCCGGGACAAGCCCCATCCTACGAGCAGTACTTC
TRBV5-1	TRBD1	TRBJ2-2	-	CASSLGDRLFTGELFF	TGCGCCAGCAGCTTGGGGGACAGACTTTTTACCGGGGAGCTGTTTTTT
TRBV18	-	TRBJ2-3	-	CASSLQGGTDTQYF	TGTGCCAGCTCACTACAGGGTGGGACAGATACGCAGTATTTT
TRBV18	TRBD1	TRBJ2-2	-	CASSPRTGGATGELFF	TGTGCCAGCTCACCCCGGACAGGGGGGGCCACCGGGGAGCTGTTTTTT
TRBV6-6	TRBD1	TRBJ1-2	-	CASSYSGTAYGYTF	TGTGCCAGCAGTTACTCCGGGACAGCCTATGGCTACACCTTC
TRBV2	-	TRBJ2-7	-	CASRNRGGGSYEQYF	TGTGCCAGCAGAAACCGGGGCGGAGGTTCCTACGAGCAGTACTTC
TRBV14	-	TRBJ2-1	-	CASSQLPYNEQFF	TGTGCCAGCAGCCAATTACCCTACAATGAGCAGTTCTTC
TRBV19	-	TRBJ1-5	few	CASRKMGGVGQPQHF	TGTGCCAGTAGAAAGATGGGGGGGGTTGGTCAGCCCCAGCATTTT
TRBV10-3	-	TRBJ1-1	-	CAISESVGRGTEAFF	TGTGCCATCAGTGAGTCAGTAGGGCGCGGCACTGAAGCTTTCTTT
TRBV5-4	-	TRBJ2-3	-	CASSLKAGSDTQYF	TGTGCCAGCAGCTTGAAGGCGGGGTCAGATACGCAGTATTTT
TRBV30	TRBD1	TRBJ1-5	once	CAWSEQGADQPQHF	TGTGCCTGGAGCGAACAGGGGGCCGATCAGCCCCAGCATTTT
TRBV2	-	TRBJ2-2	-	CASTPLTSGGDGEELFF	TGTGCCAGCACTCCCCTAACTTCGGGCGGGGATGGGGAGGAGCTGTTTTTT
TRBV7-7	TRBD1	TRBJ1-2	-	CASSQDRTGGYGYTF	TGCGCCAGCAGCCAAGATCGGACAGGGGGCTATGGCTACACCTTC
TRBV7-9	TRBD1	TRBJ2-7	-	CASSFITTPQTGGFYEQYF	TGTGCCAGCAGCTTTATCACCACCCCCCAGACAGGGGGATTCTACGAGCAGTACTTC
TRBV2	-	TRBJ1-5	-	CASRENRDQPQHF	TGTGCCAGCAGGGAAAACAGGGATCAGCCCCAGCATTTT
TRBV12-5	-	TRBJ2-5	-	CASGLVAFQETQYF	TGTGCTAGTGGTTTGGTAGCCTTCCAAGAGACCCAGTACTTC
TRBV6-6	TRBD1	TRBJ2-5	-	CASSYTGGEETQYF	TGTGCCAGCAGTTACACAGGGGGCGAAGAGACCCAGTACTTC
TRBV10-3	-	TRBJ2-7	-	CAISESLVGRKSYEQYF	TGTGCCATCAGTGAGTCGTTGGTGGGCAGGAAAAGTTACGAGCAGTACTTC
TRBV5-4	TRBD2	TRBJ2-2	few	CASSLGLAGGIGTGELFF	TGTGCCAGCAGCTTGGGACTAGCGGGGGGGATCGGCACCGGGGAGCTGTTTTTT
TRBV20-1	-	TRBJ2-1	-	CSADNNEQFF	TGCAGTGCTGACAACAATGAGCAGTTCTTC
TRBV6-1	-	TRBJ1-2	-	CASSEGSYGYTF	TGTGCCAGCAGTGAAGGGAGCTATGGCTACACCTTC
TRBV11-2	-	TRBJ2-5	-	CASRPLRGGRETQYF	TGTGCCAGCAGACCTCTAAGGGGGGGGCGGGAGACCCAGTACTTC
TRBV7-2	-	TRBJ1-1	-	CASSPGRLNTEAFF	TGTGCCAGCAGCCCTGGACGGCTGAACACTGAAGCTTTCTTT